These 2 T cell receptor beta chains came from one sample sequenced in a study of shared clonotypes between healthy human individuals. Repertoires were generated with immunoSEQ multiplex PCR, while TCRdb's copy carries only in-frame clones and drops some. The table has some 660,000 clones, 73% seen once. Sequencing was done on a sample of memory CD4+ T cells sorted from blood. The subset was: CD45RA-negative fraction. Every receptor here comes from a woman under 40 in good health.

This sequence joins TRBV7-8 and TRBJ1-2; TRBD1 matches 8 bases. CDR3 length: 14 residues. Germline V gives CDR1 SGHVS, CDR2 FQNEAQ. V shed 7 bases, J shed 8 bases, and the junction held 12 bases outside the gene matches. The CDR3 spells CASKMQGARGGYTF. CDR3 sequence (DNA): TGTGCCAGCAAAATGCAGGGGGCACGGGGGGGCTACACCTTC.

This chain connects TRBV4-1 to TRBJ2-1; possible D gene TRBD1, 5 bases. This CDR3 comprises 17 residues. Germline V gene lookup returns CDR1 MGHRA and CDR2 YSYEKL. V was clipped by 0 bases and J by 2 bases, with 14 bases between them. The chain's CDR3 is CASSQDYSGNPYNEQFF. The CDR3, as DNA: TGCGCCAGCAGCCAAGATTATTCAGGGAACCCCTACAATGAGCAGTTCTTC.